This T cell receptor (beta chain) was captured in a study of cytomegalovirus exposure and HLA in healthy donors. As for the study in general: The approximately 110 validation repertoires and the roughly 700 first-cohort repertoires shared a platform, a later analysis reported. General study results and limits: The tendency of first-cohort TCR clusters to co-occur in the approximately 120 validation repertoires was identified by a subsequent analysis. Cytomegalovirus association was assigned to 170 or so TCR beta chains.

Using immunoSEQ multiplex PCR, the repertoire was profiled, and TCRdb retains in-frame clones only, with some absent. Of 150,000 to 200,000 clones listed, 86% were seen once; the top ten hold under 7%. With 0 bases clipped from V and 1 base from J, the junction kept 3 bases outside the gene matches. The CDR3 sequence is 15 residues long. Germline loops: CDR1 SGHRS, CDR2 YFSETQ. In its sample, this clone was seen a few times. The target antigen is unknown. The chain carries TRBV5-1 and TRBJ1-2; 7 nucleotides agree with TRBD1. Sequencing was carried out using PBMCs. This sequence originates from a young woman in good health and CMV-seronegative. CDR3 DNA: TGCGCCAGCAGCTTGGCCGCAGGGGGTAACTATGGCTACACCTTC. This translates into CASSLAAGGNYGYTF.